This TCR beta chain is from a study of neurological immune-mediated disorders. Indicated time point: longitudinal time-point 3. TCRdb passed the 5' RACE reads through MiXCR, listing each CDR3 protein once. The data show approximately 85,000 distinct CDR3 sequences, with roughly 4.3% seen just once and over 5.5% held by the top ten. This clonotype came up many times. CDR3 length: 15 amino acids. The germline V and J ends were trimmed by 2 bases and 0 bases, with 8 bases remaining between them. Germline V gene sequence: CDR1 DFQATT, CDR2 SNEGSKA (reference sequence). Sequencing was done on a sample of PBMCs. This TCR came from a woman between 55 and 75 years old with multiple sclerosis. The chain uses TRBV20-1 and TRBJ1-6; D not resolved. For the CDR3, the DNA is TGCAGTGCTAGATTTGGCGTCTCCTATAATTCACCCCTCCACTTT. Its translation is CSARFGVSYNSPLHF.